These 24 T cell receptor beta chains share one sample of origin, sequenced in a study of blood T cells in healthy people across ages. Sample-barcoded 5' priming and a J-beta primer mix drove a second PCR of roughly 6 to 12 cycles. Using its own MiXCR run on the 5' RACE reads, TCRdb lists one record per CDR3 protein. This sample has roughly 800,000 distinct CDR3 sequences; 25% occur once, and the top ten carry 9.4%. These data also formed part of another study, on T cells of mothers and their children.

The specimen was blood. These receptors were taken from a boy younger than 18 in good health.

The rearrangement uses TRBV11-1 and TRBJ2-7; 8 bases are a match to TRBD2. Germline V lookup: CDR1 SGHAT, CDR2 FQDESV (reference sequence). V lost 2 bases to trimming and J lost 2 bases; unmatched junction nucleotides: 11. CDR3 length: 17 residues. CDR3 coding DNA: TGTGCCAGCAGCTTAACCGACAGTATAGCGGGGACCTACGAGCAGTACTTC. Residues: CASSLTDSIAGTYEQYF.

This clonotype was picked up a small number of times. The chain has TRBV10-3 and TRBJ1-5, with TRBD1 matching over 7 bases. This CDR3 is built from 14 residues. Germline CDR1 reads ENHRY; CDR2 reads SYGVKD. V dropped 6 bases and J dropped 4; count of bases not matched to a gene: 6. CDR3 DNA sequence: TGTGCCATCAGGGAAACAGGGGAGAATCAGCCCCAGCATTTT. The encoded protein is CAIRETGENQPQHF.

This clonotype was counted between two and nine times. This chain uses TRBV7-2 with TRBJ2-5; D is possibly TRBD2 (6 bases). The end of the DNA is better explained by TRBJ2-1, so the J call may be wrong. The CDR3 covers 14 residues. The germline CDR1 and CDR2 sequences are SGHTA and FQGNSA. In DNA, the CDR3 is TGTGCCAGCAGCTCCTTCCCCGGGGAGGATGAGCAGTTCTTC. Amino acids: CASSSFPGEDEQFF.

This chain uses TRBV20-1 with TRBJ2-7, with 7 nucleotides matching TRBD2. CDR1 is DFQATT, CDR2 SNEGSKA, per germline (reference sequence). The CDR3 has 13 residues. With V trimmed by 3 bases and J by 4 bases, 6 bases remained unmatched. The CDR3 DNA sequence: TGCAGTGCTAGTTGGGCGGGAGCTTACGAGCAGTACTTC. As protein: CSASWAGAYEQYF.

The rearrangement uses TRBV27 and TRBJ2-1, with TRBD2 matching over 10 bases. The V segment lost 6 bases and the J segment 0 bases; nucleotides outside the gene matches: 5. The CDR3 sequence is 16 residues long. Looked up from germline, CDR1 is MNHEY and CDR2 is SMNVEV (reference sequence). CDR3 protein: CASSEGLASSYNEQFF. The CDR3, as DNA: TGTGCCAGCAGCGAGGGACTAGCGAGCTCCTACAATGAGCAGTTCTTC.

This chain links TRBV6-1 with TRBJ1-2; maybe TRBD1 (5 bases). CDR3 length: 13 residues. Looked up from germline, CDR1 is MNHNS and CDR2 is SASEGT. Between the trimmed V and J ends, which lost 1 base and 2 bases, there was a span of 5 bases. The CDR3 DNA sequence: TGTGCCAGCAGTGAAGGGGGGAACTATGGCTACACCTTC. This sequence encodes CASSEGGNYGYTF.

The chain employs TRBV7-3 and TRBJ1-1, with 9 bases matching TRBD1. J was trimmed by 11 bases and V by 5 bases; bases with no gene match: 9. This CDR3 has 13 amino acids. The germline gives CDR1 SGHTA, CDR2 FQGTGA. CDR3 loop: CASSDTGGGHAFF. In DNA, the CDR3 is TGTGCCAGCAGCGACACAGGGGGCGGTCATGCTTTCTTT.

The CDR3 bases are TGCAGTGCGAGTAGCGGGACAGGGGGCCCCGAGCAGTACTTC. It is translated as CSASSGTGGPEQYF. This chain joins TRBV20-1 and TRBJ2-5; TRBD1 matches at 12 bases. The assigned J gene may be wrong: the sequence end matches TRBJ2-7 better. The CDR3 is 14 residues long. The germline CDR1 and CDR2 sequences are DFQATT and SNEGSKA (reference sequence).

The V call is TRBV5-1, the J call TRBJ2-1, with D perhaps TRBD1 (6 bases). Deletions cut 4 bases from V and 0 bases from J, with 11 bases between. The CDR3 loop spans 15 amino acids. The germline V gene encodes CDR1 SGHRS and CDR2 YFSETQ. CDR3 in amino acids: CASSQGFGSYNEQFF. CDR3 in DNA: TGCGCCAGCAGCCAGGGGTTTGGCTCCTACAATGAGCAGTTCTTC.

This clonotype was observed a handful of times. A read error is likely, as this CDR3 ends without the conserved phenylalanine or tryptophan. The chain is built from TRBV5-1 and TRBJ2-1; TRBD2 matches 10 bases. V shed 1 base and J 2 bases; nucleotides not matched to a gene: 6. The CDR3 covers 17 residues. Germline-derived CDR1 and CDR2 are SGHRS and YFSETQ. CDR3: CASSLFGLAGAYNEQFL. CDR3 DNA sequence: TGCGCCAGCAGCTTGTTTGGGCTAGCGGGGGCCTACAATGAGCAGTTCCTC.

This clonotype occurred a few times. The V and J genes are TRBV7-9 and TRBJ2-3; TRBD2 is a possible D gene (5 bases). The germline V gene encodes CDR1 SEHNR and CDR2 FQNEAQ (reference sequence). V was trimmed by 4 bases and J by 9 bases, leaving 23 bases between them. This CDR3 region has 16 residues. The CDR3 DNA reads TGTGCCAGCAGCTCGAACTTTGGGAGCTTGCCTGAAACGCAGTATTTT. Protein sequence: CASSSNFGSLPETQYF.

This clonotype was observed a handful of times. The chain links TRBV5-1 to TRBJ2-2, with D uncertain. CDR1 SGHRS and CDR2 YFSETQ come from the germline V gene. V was cut by 5 bases and J by 0 bases, with 11 bases left in between. The CDR3 runs to 15 residues. The CDR3 sequence is CASSRAPANTGELFF. The DNA for the CDR3 is TGCGCCAGCAGTAGGGCCCCGGCGAACACCGGGGAGCTGTTTTTT.

This clonotype was detected a few times. The J gene is TRBJ1-2, the V gene TRBV29-1; TRBD1 is a possible D gene (5 bases). Germline loops: CDR1 SQVTM, CDR2 ANQGSEA. CDR3 length: 11 residues. Between the trimmed V and J ends, which lost 6 bases and 6 bases, there was a span of 11 bases. The CDR3 bases are TGCAGCGTAGGGACGTTAAATGGCTACACCTTC. This codes for CSVGTLNGYTF.

The chain uses TRBV15 and TRBJ2-2; D perhaps matches TRBD2 (6 bases). V was shortened by 1 base and J by 0 bases, with 6 bases between the two germline ends. The CDR3 loop spans 15 amino acids. Germline V CDR1 and CDR2: LNHNV, YYDKDF (reference sequence). DNA for the CDR3: TGTGCCACCAGCAGAGGACTAGCGAACACCGGGGAGCTGTTTTTT. It yields the protein CATSRGLANTGELFF.

This clonotype showed up just a few times. The chain uses TRBV20-1 and TRBJ1-5; a possible D gene is TRBD1 (6 bases). Trimming removed 4 bases from V and 6 bases from J, with 13 bases in between. CDR1 and CDR2 (germline): DFQATT, SNEGSKA (reference sequence). This CDR3 is 13 amino acids long. The CDR3: CSAMTGSGQPQHF. CDR3 bases: TGCAGTGCTATGACAGGATCCGGTCAGCCCCAGCATTTT.

This rearrangement joins TRBV5-6 to TRBJ2-4; 7 bases align to TRBD1. With 4 bases clipped from V and 16 bases from J, the junction kept 11 bases outside the gene matches. CDR3 size: 12 residues. CDR1 and CDR2 from the germline V gene are SGHDT and YYEEEE. This chain's CDR3 is CASSMPTGPIYF. In DNA, the CDR3 is TGTGCCAGCAGCATGCCGACAGGGCCCATATACTTC. The full variable domain, its missing parts supplied by reference TRBV5-6 and TRBJ2-4, is DAGVTQSPTHLIKTRGQQVTLRCSPKSGHDTVSWYQQALGQGPQFIFQYYEEEERQRGNFPDRFSGHQFPNYSSELNVNALLLGDSALYLCASSMPTGPIYFGAGTRLSVL.

The gene calls are TRBV6-6 and TRBJ1-2; no firm D call. Germline CDR1 and CDR2: MNHNY and SVGAGI (reference sequence). The V and J ends lost 0 bases and 3 bases respectively, with 8 bases between them. This CDR3 contains 14 residues. The CDR3 sequence: CASSYSDTDYGYTF. CDR3 nucleotides: TGTGCCAGCAGTTACTCCGACACCGACTATGGCTACACCTTC.

This clonotype was counted only a few times. The chain is built from TRBV28 and TRBJ2-3, with 9 bases lining up with TRBD2. Per the germline V gene, CDR1 is MDHEN and CDR2 is SYDVKM. The CDR3 is 17 residues long. V trimming: 1 base; J trimming: 0 bases; junction bases outside the gene matches: 5. CDR3: CASSLLGSGSSTDTQYF. The CDR3 DNA reads TGTGCCAGCAGTTTATTGGGTAGCGGGAGCAGCACAGATACGCAGTATTTT.

This clonotype was seen a handful of times. An end of the junction differs from the germline gene, which may be a read error. The chain joins TRBV12-3 or TRBV12-4 to TRBJ2-5; TRBD1 or TRBD2 may be the D gene (5 bases each). The CDR3 covers 15 residues. This CDR3 reads CASSWGRQIKEAQYF. The CDR3, as DNA: TGTGCCAGCAGTTGGGGGAGACAGATTAAAGAGGCCCAGTACTTC.

This clonotype was observed at least ten times. The rearrangement joins TRBV7-9 to TRBJ1-1; D may be TRBD1 (5 bases). CDR1 is SEHNR, CDR2 FQNEAQ, per germline (reference sequence). The CDR3 extends over 12 amino acids. V dropped 6 bases and J dropped 5 bases, with 10 bases sitting between them. DNA for the CDR3: TGTGCCAGCAGTCCGGGGCTAACTGAAGCTTTCTTT. This encodes CASSPGLTEAFF.

The V call is TRBV5-1, the J call TRBJ1-4, with unresolved D. CDR3 length: 14 amino acids. The V gene's germline CDR1 is SGHRS and CDR2 YFSETQ. The V end lost 4 bases, the J end lost 2 bases, and 9 bases lay between the germline ends. The CDR3 region has the DNA TGCGCCAGCAGCCCGACATGGACTAATGAAAAACTGTTTTTT. Residues: CASSPTWTNEKLFF.

In its sample, this clonotype was seen a few times. The chain employs TRBV4-1 and TRBJ2-3; 11 bases agree with TRBD2. The CDR3 consists of 15 residues. Germline loops: CDR1 MGHRA, CDR2 YSYEKL. The V and J ends lost 2 bases and 3 bases, in that order; junction bases with no gene match: 1. CDR3 bases: TGCGCCAGCAGCCAAACTAGCGGGAGTACAGATACGCAGTATTTT. As protein: CASSQTSGSTDTQYF.

This chain links TRBV7-8 with TRBJ2-1, with 9 nucleotides matching TRBD2. CDR1 is SGHVS, CDR2 FQNEAQ, per germline. The CDR3 sequence is 15 residues long. The junction had 7 bases not matched to a gene; V was cut back by 5 bases and J by 5 bases. DNA of the CDR3: TGTGCCAGCAGCCCTAAAAGCGGGGGGAACAATGAGCAGTTCTTC. Amino acids: CASSPKSGGNNEQFF. Based on the CDR3 plus reference TRBV7-8 and TRBJ2-1, the full variable domain is GAGVSQSPRYKVAKRGQDVALRCDPISGHVSLFWYQQALGQGPEFLTYFQNEAQLDKSGLPSDRFFAERPEGSVSTLKIQRTQQEDSAVYLCASSPKSGGNNEQFFGPGTRLTVL.

This clonotype has more than one count but fewer than ten. The CDR3 here is CATGQGTNYGYTF. The DNA of the CDR3 is TGTGCCACCGGACAGGGCACTAACTATGGCTACACCTTC. The V and J genes are TRBV10-3 and TRBJ1-2; TRBD1 matches 8 bases. The V gene end was trimmed by 10 bases and the J gene end by 0 bases; junction bases not matched to a gene: 4. The CDR3 covers 13 residues. Germline CDR1 reads ENHRY; CDR2 reads SYGVKD.